These T cell receptor beta chains were read from a single sample in a study of neurological immune-mediated disorders. TCRdb independently ran MiXCR on the 5' RACE reads; one entry per CDR3 protein. The sample contains about 30,000 distinct CDR3 sequences, under 6% of which appear only once. The sequenced material came from CD4+ T cells from blood. These receptors originate from a woman in her forties or fifties in good health. CDR3s include the opening cysteine and the closing phenylalanine or tryptophan. The D gene is left open where the match is weak. Some rows have no size entry. The others give once, few or many, or a class for an expanded clone.

d_call: TRBD2; clone_size: many; v_call: TRBV7-2; j_call: TRBJ2-1; cdr3_aa: CASSLLGGTSHRGEQFF; cdr3_nt: TGTGCCAGCAGCTTATTGGGTGGGACTAGCCACCGGGGTGAGCAGTTCTTC
d_call: TRBD2; clone_size: many; v_call: TRBV10-3; j_call: TRBJ2-2; cdr3_aa: CAIRGLAGGVGELFF; cdr3_nt: TGTGCCATCAGGGGACTAGCGGGAGGTGTCGGGGAGCTGTTTTTT
d_call: NA; clone_size: many; v_call: TRBV30; j_call: TRBJ2-3; cdr3_aa: CAWRTGYTQYF; cdr3_nt: TGTGCCTGGCGGACGGGATATACGCAGTATTTT
d_call: NA; clone_size: once; v_call: TRBV5-1; j_call: TRBJ2-3; cdr3_aa: CASSRGGVSTDTQYF; cdr3_nt: TGCGCCAGCAGCCGAGGGGGAGTTAGCACAGATACGCAGTATTTT
d_call: TRBD1; clone_size: many; v_call: TRBV20-1; j_call: TRBJ1-2; cdr3_aa: CSASGTSGQGARGYTF; cdr3_nt: TGCAGTGCTAGTGGGACTTCGGGACAGGGGGCCCGTGGCTACACCTTC
d_call: NA; clone_size: NA; v_call: TRBV28; j_call: TRBJ2-1; cdr3_aa: CASKTSSGVGYNEQFF; cdr3_nt: TGTGCCAGCAAAACCTCCTCAGGAGTGGGGTACAATGAGCAGTTCTTC
d_call: TRBD2; clone_size: many; v_call: TRBV29-1; j_call: TRBJ2-1; cdr3_aa: CSVEGVAGFYNEQFF; cdr3_nt: TGCAGCGTTGAAGGGGTAGCGGGGTTTTACAATGAGCAGTTCTTC
d_call: NA; clone_size: many; v_call: TRBV9; j_call: TRBJ1-1; cdr3_aa: CASSARQFTEAFF; cdr3_nt: TGTGCCAGCAGCGCCAGACAGTTTACTGAAGCTTTCTTT
d_call: TRBD1; clone_size: many; v_call: TRBV14; j_call: TRBJ1-6; cdr3_aa: CASSQDRGPSPLHF; cdr3_nt: TGTGCCAGCAGCCAGGACAGGGGGCCTTCACCCCTCCACTTT
d_call: TRBD2; clone_size: NA; v_call: TRBV20-1; j_call: TRBJ2-5; cdr3_aa: CSEAGGPGETQYF; cdr3_nt: TGCAGTGAGGCGGGGGGGCCGGGAGAGACCCAGTACTTC
d_call: TRBD1; clone_size: medium-sized; v_call: TRBV5-1; j_call: TRBJ2-1; cdr3_aa: CASSLVQGAYNEQFF; cdr3_nt: TGCGCCAGCAGCTTGGTACAGGGGGCCTACAATGAGCAGTTCTTC
d_call: TRBD2; clone_size: many; v_call: TRBV28; j_call: TRBJ2-2; cdr3_aa: CASSSTGTSATGELFF; cdr3_nt: TGTGCCAGCAGTTCCACCGGGACTAGCGCAACCGGGGAGCTGTTTTTT
d_call: TRBD1; clone_size: many; v_call: TRBV7-8; j_call: TRBJ2-1; cdr3_aa: CASSFGTGMNEQFF; cdr3_nt: TGTGCCAGCAGCTTTGGGACAGGGATGAATGAGCAGTTCTTC
d_call: NA; clone_size: many; v_call: TRBV7-2; j_call: TRBJ2-4; cdr3_aa: CASRSLSVAWDIQYF; cdr3_nt: TGTGCCAGCAGGAGCCTCTCTGTCGCGTGGGACATTCAGTACTTC
d_call: TRBD2; clone_size: many; v_call: TRBV20-1; j_call: TRBJ2-5; cdr3_aa: CSAGPSGGAQETQYF; cdr3_nt: TGCAGTGCTGGACCCTCGGGAGGGGCACAAGAGACCCAGTACTTC
d_call: TRBD1; clone_size: many; v_call: TRBV20-1; j_call: TRBJ2-5; cdr3_aa: CSATPDARGETQYF; cdr3_nt: TGCAGTGCTACTCCAGATGCCAGGGGGGAGACCCAGTACTTC
d_call: NA; clone_size: many; v_call: TRBV28; j_call: TRBJ2-7; cdr3_aa: CASSTQLAGPYEQYF; cdr3_nt: TGTGCCAGCAGCACCCAGTTGGCAGGCCCCTACGAGCAGTACTTC
d_call: TRBD1; clone_size: many; v_call: TRBV5-1; j_call: TRBJ1-2; cdr3_aa: CASSPKGDRDGYTF; cdr3_nt: TGCGCCAGCAGCCCAAAAGGGGACAGGGATGGCTACACCTTC
d_call: NA; clone_size: many; v_call: TRBV4-1; j_call: TRBJ1-2; cdr3_aa: CASRMTLEYGYTF; cdr3_nt: TGCGCCAGCAGAATGACTTTGGAATATGGCTACACCTTC
d_call: NA; clone_size: many; v_call: TRBV9; j_call: TRBJ1-2; cdr3_aa: CASSVEKADYGYTF; cdr3_nt: TGTGCCAGCAGCGTAGAGAAGGCAGACTATGGCTACACCTTC
d_call: NA; clone_size: many; v_call: TRBV12-3/TRBV12-4; j_call: TRBJ1-6; cdr3_aa: CASSSLPSPLHF; cdr3_nt: TGTGCCAGCAGTTCTCTACCATCACCCCTCCACTTT
d_call: NA; clone_size: many; v_call: TRBV7-9; j_call: TRBJ2-7; cdr3_aa: CASSLRTSYEQYF; cdr3_nt: TGTGCCAGCAGCCTCCGTACCTCCTACGAGCAGTACTTC
d_call: TRBD2; clone_size: many; v_call: TRBV2; j_call: TRBJ2-3; cdr3_aa: CASTGRSGIATTDTQYF; cdr3_nt: TGTGCCAGCACCGGGAGGAGTGGAATAGCGACTACAGATACGCAGTATTTT
d_call: NA; clone_size: many; v_call: TRBV6-6; j_call: TRBJ2-6; cdr3_aa: CASKVRVGANVLTF; cdr3_nt: TGTGCCAGCAAAGTACGGGTTGGGGCCAACGTCCTGACTTTC